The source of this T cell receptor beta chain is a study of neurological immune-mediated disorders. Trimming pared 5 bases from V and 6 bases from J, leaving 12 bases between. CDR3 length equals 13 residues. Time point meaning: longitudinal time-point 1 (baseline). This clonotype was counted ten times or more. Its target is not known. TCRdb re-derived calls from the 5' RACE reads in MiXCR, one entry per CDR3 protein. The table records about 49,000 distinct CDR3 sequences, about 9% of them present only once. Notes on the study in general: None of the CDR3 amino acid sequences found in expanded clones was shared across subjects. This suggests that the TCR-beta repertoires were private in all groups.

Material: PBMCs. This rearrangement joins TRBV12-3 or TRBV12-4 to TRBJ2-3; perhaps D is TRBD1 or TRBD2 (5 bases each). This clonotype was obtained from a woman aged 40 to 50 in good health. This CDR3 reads CASSASWGDTQYF. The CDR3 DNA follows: TGTGCCAGCAGTGCCTCTTGGGGGGATACGCAGTATTTT.